The rows below give T cell receptor beta chains drawn from one sample of a study of blood T cell repertoires in COVID-19. Profiled with immunoSEQ multiplex PCR; TCRdb holds only in-frame clones, not every one. Of hundreds of thousands of clones listed, 65% to 90% are singletons. The sample taken for sequencing was peripheral blood. All receptors derive from a man aged 45-65 years with active or convalescent COVID-19. The CDR3 runs from the conserved cysteine through the conserved F or W. Only some rows state a clone size, as once, few, many or a class for expanded clones.

CDR3aa | abundance | v_gene | len | j_gene
CASSVGVAGADTQYF | . | TRBV9 | 15 | TRBJ2-3
CASSQYGDSTYEQYF | . | TRBV9 | 15 | TRBJ2-7
CASSLQGDEKLFF | . | TRBV7-9 | 13 | TRBJ1-4
CATSRDFGGNSYEQYF | once | TRBV15 | 16 | TRBJ2-7
CASRGLNNEQFF | . | TRBV12-3/TRBV12-4 | 12 | TRBJ2-1
CASRGASNYGYTF | . | TRBV28 | 13 | TRBJ1-2
CASSPDEGAGKNIQYF | . | TRBV19 | 16 | TRBJ2-4
CASSPGTGGHNEQFF | . | TRBV3-1/TRBV3-2 | 15 | TRBJ2-1
CATSETSGNTDTQYF | . | TRBV24-1 | 15 | TRBJ2-3
CASSLAGTGGVYSGSSYNEQFF | . | TRBV7-3 | 22 | TRBJ2-1
CASSTQGGSSYEQYF | . | TRBV6-5 | 15 | TRBJ2-7
CASSMSTTSGRTNEQFF | . | TRBV19 | 17 | TRBJ2-1
CASSPPSGITEAFF | once | TRBV18 | 14 | TRBJ1-1
CASSFSSWSYNEQFF | . | TRBV7-6 | 15 | TRBJ2-1
CSPGERETQYF | few | TRBV20-1 | 11 | TRBJ2-5
CASEGIGTGNYGYTF | . | TRBV7-2 | 15 | TRBJ1-2
CATSDPGLNTDTQYF | . | TRBV24-1 | 15 | TRBJ2-3
CASSFYYEQFF | . | TRBV19 | 11 | TRBJ2-1
CASSYSQGENVLTF | . | TRBV6-5 | 14 | TRBJ2-6
CSVETGGNTIYF | . | TRBV29-1 | 12 | TRBJ1-3
CASSVGASGTNEQYF | . | TRBV9 | 15 | TRBJ2-7
CASSSKQGASNQPQHF | . | TRBV6-5 | 16 | TRBJ1-5
CATSPIGTFTGAFF | . | TRBV15 | 14 | TRBJ1-1
CASSFLGADTQYF | . | TRBV10-2 | 13 | TRBJ2-3
CASSYSGGVEFF | . | TRBV6-5 | 12 | TRBJ2-1
CASAVQGYGYTF | . | TRBV12-5 | 12 | TRBJ1-2
CASSPQGTEAFF | . | TRBV5-5 | 12 | TRBJ1-1
CASSIGAGEGPGELFF | . | TRBV19 | 16 | TRBJ2-2
CASSVEADSATNEKLFF | once | TRBV9 | 17 | TRBJ1-4
CASSLATSGLSYEQYF | . | TRBV5-1 | 16 | TRBJ2-7
CATAGGGANVLTF | . | TRBV28 | 13 | TRBJ2-6
CASSPRRGSSGYTF | . | TRBV3-1/TRBV3-2 | 14 | TRBJ1-2
CASSTRDSSYEQYF | . | TRBV19 | 14 | TRBJ2-7
CASGCYWGGIGQETQYF | . | TRBV28 | 17 | TRBJ2-5
CASPGKWNYGYTF | many | TRBV6-5 | 13 | TRBJ1-2
CASSSPPTGAETQYF | . | TRBV11-2 | 15 | TRBJ2-5
CASREGPSTDTQYF | . | TRBV5-1 | 14 | TRBJ2-3
CASSGSAAPVVYNEQFF | . | TRBV11-2 | 17 | TRBJ2-1
CASSRSEGYEQYF | few | TRBV7-3 | 13 | TRBJ2-7
CASSLDWGPDTQYF | . | TRBV7-9 | 14 | TRBJ2-3
CASRIDRGGEQYF | . | TRBV7-2 | 13 | TRBJ2-7
CASSPTGGSGTGELFF | . | TRBV28 | 16 | TRBJ2-2
CASSLLANAGRRTEAFF | once | TRBV7-2 | 17 | TRBJ1-1
CASTRRDSNYEQYF | . | TRBV13 | 14 | TRBJ2-7
CASSESMRNSPLHF | once | TRBV25-1 | 14 | TRBJ1-6
CSASFPGGPRGEQYF | . | TRBV20-1 | 15 | TRBJ2-7
CASTLSQGGSTEAFF | . | TRBV4-1 | 15 | TRBJ1-1
CASSHQGGRSFTDTQYF | . | TRBV11-2 | 17 | TRBJ2-3
CASSLGQGSYNEQFF | . | TRBV11-3 | 15 | TRBJ2-1
CASSYRDSSYNEQFF | . | TRBV11-1 | 15 | TRBJ2-1
CASSPGLAGGWSYNEQFF | . | TRBV5-4 | 18 | TRBJ2-1
CSAGGQGIGYTF | . | TRBV29-1 | 12 | TRBJ1-2
CSASPSAGFYSGNTIYF | . | TRBV20-1 | 17 | TRBJ1-3